This TCR beta chain was sequenced in a study of T cells after somatic rescue of genetic block. TCRdb's table, derived via immunoSEQ multiplex PCR, lists solely in-frame clones and lacks some. There are roughly 71,000 clones in the sample; roughly 93% occur only once, and about 3% lies in the top ten. V lost 6 bases to trimming and J lost 3 bases, with 17 bases between them. CDR3 length: 15 amino acids. Germline values: CDR1 MNHEY, CDR2 SMNVEV (reference sequence). The genes are TRBV27 and TRBJ2-5; D possibly corresponds to TRBD2 (6 bases). The sequence was obtained from a man younger than 45. Material: peripheral blood mononuclear cells (PBMCs). CDR3 coding DNA: TGTGCCAGCAGCCTCTTCGCGGGGCCTGAAGAGACCCAGTACTTC. Protein: CASSLFAGPEETQYF.